Presented here are 28 T cell receptor beta chains from one specimen sequenced in a study of blood T cell repertoires in COVID-19 (dated by TCRdb to the early 2020s). The library was produced with the immunoSEQ multiplex PCR assay. In TCRdb, the immuneACCESS table is reduced to in-frame sequences with V and J assigned. These tables do not hold every clone; where another copy was compared, an unresolved V gene accounts for under half, and the others remain unexplained. The sample includes under 250,000 clones, with about 83% observed a single time. Around 4.6% of the sample comes from the top ten. Specimen: PBMCs or T cells enriched from blood (not recorded which). The receptors originated from a woman aged 50 to 60 who had been exposed to COVID-19.

The chain recombines TRBV28 with TRBJ2-5; tentative D call: TRBD2 (6 bases). The CDR3 spans 14 residues. Germline values: CDR1 MDHEN, CDR2 SYDVKM. V lost 6 bases, J lost 5 bases, and 16 bases lay in between. CDR3 residues: CASSEGGVGETQYF. The CDR3 DNA sequence: TGTGCCAGCAGCGAAGGAGGGGTTGGGGAGACCCAGTACTTC.

This chain joins TRBV19 and TRBJ2-7; D is undetermined. Deletions cut 2 bases from V and 3 bases from J, with 5 bases between. From germline, CDR1 is LNHDA and CDR2 SQIVND (reference sequence). CDR3 length equals 12 residues. The CDR3 DNA is TGTGCCAGTAGTATACCCAGCTACGAGCAGTACTTC. The encoded protein is CASSIPSYEQYF. The full variable domain, in which reference TRBV19 and TRBJ2-7 provide the parts outside the CDR3, is DGGITQSPKYLFRKEGQNVTLSCEQNLNHDAMYWYRQDPGQGLRLIYYSQIVNDFQKGDIAEGYSVSREKKESFPLTVTSAQKNPTAFYLCASSIPSYEQYFGPGTRLTVT.

The J gene is TRBJ2-7, the V gene TRBV7-2; the D gene is possibly TRBD2 (6 bases). Per the germline V gene, CDR1 is SGHTA and CDR2 is FQGNSA. The CDR3 length is 14 residues. V gave up 6 bases and J gave up 2 bases, with 14 bases separating them. The CDR3 DNA reads TGTGCCAGCAGTTTGGACTACCCTCCCTACGAGCAGTACTTC. This encodes CASSLDYPPYEQYF.

This rearrangement joins TRBV5-1 to TRBJ2-1, with a tentative D call TRBD1 (5 bases). This CDR3 is built from 13 residues. V gave up 3 bases and J gave up 7 bases, with 11 bases separating them. CDR1 and CDR2 (germline): SGHRS, YFSETQ. Written as DNA, the CDR3 is TGCGCCAGCAGCTGGTTCCAGGGAAATGAGCAGTTCTTC. This encodes CASSWFQGNEQFF.

This clone has only one observation. This sequence joins TRBV5-1 and TRBJ1-1, with a possible D match to TRBD1 (5 bases). This CDR3 has 13 amino acids. Germline V gene data show CDR1 as SGHRS and CDR2 as YFSETQ. Between the trimmed V and J ends, which lost 7 bases and 2 bases, there was a span of 12 bases. The CDR3 DNA sequence: TGCGCCAGCGGAACCCAGGGTAACACTGAAGCTTTCTTT. This encodes CASGTQGNTEAFF.

The rearrangement links TRBV5-1 to TRBJ1-4; D unresolved. This CDR3 is built from 16 residues. V gave up 0 bases and J gave up 8 bases, with 17 bases separating them. Germline CDR1 and CDR2: SGHRS and YFSETQ. The CDR3 DNA is TGCGCCAGCAGCTTGGCCGGAATGGGGAGGTCCGAAAAACTGTTTTTT. Translated: CASSLAGMGRSEKLFF. The whole variable domain, filled in from reference TRBV5-1 and TRBJ1-4, reads KAGVTQTPRYLIKTRGQQVTLSCSPISGHRSVSWYQQTPGQGLQFLFEYFSETQRNKGNFPGRFSGRQFSNSRSEMNVSTLELGDSALYLCASSLAGMGRSEKLFFGSGTQLSVL.

This clone was observed at least ten times. Other DNA sequences from this sample encode an identical CDR3 as well. The chain is built from TRBV7-8 and TRBJ1-3; TRBD1 aligns across 7 bases. The germline gives CDR1 SGHVS, CDR2 FQNEAQ. Trimming at V came to 1 base and at J to 5 bases, leaving 5 bases not matched to a gene. The CDR3 has 15 residues. CDR3 region: CASSLVGTDRNTIYF. CDR3 DNA sequence: TGTGCCAGCAGCTTAGTTGGGACAGATAGAAACACCATATATTTT.

This chain uses TRBV7-9 with TRBJ1-1; D is perhaps TRBD1 (5 bases). Trimming removed 8 bases from V and 5 bases from J, with 6 bases in between. This CDR3 has 10 amino acids. The V gene's germline CDR1 is SEHNR and CDR2 FQNEAQ (reference sequence). DNA for the CDR3: TGTGCCAGCGGGGGGACTGAAGCTTTCTTT. Its translation: CASGGTEAFF.

This clone was recorded a few times. The J gene is TRBJ1-3, the V gene TRBV19; TRBD1 agrees at 10 bases. This CDR3 is built from 17 residues. Unmatched junction bases numbered 7, after V lost 5 bases and J lost 0 bases. Germline V CDR1 and CDR2: LNHDA, SQIVND (reference sequence). This CDR3 is CASSDGQGGISGNTIYF. The CDR3 DNA reads TGTGCCAGTAGTGACGGACAGGGGGGGATCTCTGGAAACACCATATATTTT.

The CDR3 here is CASLGADYGYTF. DNA of the CDR3: TGTGCCAGCCTTGGGGCTGACTATGGCTACACCTTC. This rearrangement joins TRBV9 to TRBJ1-2; maybe TRBD1 (5 bases). V was cut by 7 bases and J by 3 bases, with 10 bases left in between. This CDR3 is 12 amino acids long. Per germline, CDR1 SGDLS and CDR2 YYNGEE.

The chain joins TRBV28 to TRBJ2-7; tentative D call: TRBD2 (7 bases). Germline V lookup: CDR1 MDHEN, CDR2 SYDVKM. V was clipped by 7 bases and J by 1 base, with 20 bases between them. This CDR3 contains 16 residues. CDR3 sequence (DNA): TGTGCCAGCAAAGAGGGGGGGCTCGCCTCATCCTACGAGCAGTACTTC. This encodes CASKEGGLASSYEQYF.

This clone came up a few times. The chain couples TRBV29-1 to TRBJ2-5, with 7 bases aligning to TRBD2. This CDR3 has 12 amino acids. The trim removed 2 bases at V and 4 bases at J, leaving 1 base unmatched. Per the germline V gene, CDR1 is SQVTM and CDR2 is ANQGSEA. CDR3 sequence (DNA): TGCAGCGTTGAAACGGGGGGAGAGACCCAGTACTTC. Translating gives CSVETGGETQYF. The complete variable domain, with remaining parts taken from reference TRBV29-1 and TRBJ2-5, reads SAVISQKPSRDICQRGTSLTIQCQVDSQVTMMFWYRQQPGQSLTLIATANQGSEATYESGFVIDKFPISRPNLTFSTLTVSNMSPEDSSIYLCSVETGGETQYFGPGTRLLVL.

J is TRBJ1-2 and V is TRBV12-3 or TRBV12-4; D unresolved. This CDR3 is 13 amino acids long. The ends were cut back, 5 bases at V and 4 bases at J, with 11 bases in the middle. CDR3 sequence reads: CASSIRRGYGYTF. CDR3 nucleotide sequence: TGTGCCAGCAGTATCAGACGAGGCTATGGCTACACCTTC.

This clone was picked up one time. The gene calls are TRBV2 and TRBJ1-1; D might be TRBD1 (5 bases). V was trimmed by 3 bases and J by 5 bases, leaving 13 bases between them. The germline V gene has CDR1 SNHLY and CDR2 FYNNEI. The CDR3 contains 14 residues. In DNA, the CDR3 is TGTGCCAGCAGTGAGTGGCAGGGAAGAACTGAAGCTTTCTTT. This sequence encodes CASSEWQGRTEAFF.

The rearrangement uses TRBV11-2 and TRBJ1-1; D may be TRBD1 (6 bases). Germline CDR1 is SGHAT and CDR2 is FQNNGV. The CDR3 has 15 amino acids. V was clipped by 1 base and J by 1 base, with 10 bases between them. The CDR3 DNA reads as TGTGCCAGCAGCTTAGGGGCAGGGGAGAACACTGAAGCTTTCTTT. It codes for CASSLGAGENTEAFF.

The J gene is TRBJ1-2, the V gene TRBV3-1 (or the pseudogene TRBV3-2); no clear D gene. Germline V gene sequence: CDR1 LGHDT, CDR2 YNNKEL (reference sequence). The CDR3 is 12 residues long. V lost 6 bases to trimming and J lost 1 base, with 6 bases between them. The CDR3 nucleotides are TGTGCCAGCAGTGGAGTTAACTATGGCTACACCTTC. Protein sequence: CASSGVNYGYTF.

This sequence joins TRBV30 and TRBJ2-5; the match to TRBD1 covers 7 bases. V was clipped by 1 base and J by 4 bases; unmatched bases: 9. CDR1 and CDR2 from the germline V gene are GTSNPN and SVGIG (reference sequence). This CDR3 is 15 amino acids long. For the CDR3, the DNA is TGTGCCTGGAGTGAGTCAGGGGGTGAGGGAGAGACCCAGTACTTC. Its protein is CAWSESGGEGETQYF. The whole variable domain, filled in from reference TRBV30 and TRBJ2-5, reads SQTIHQWPATLVQPVGSPLSLECTVEGTSNPNLYWYRQAAGRGLQLLFYSVGIGQISSEVPQNLSASRPQDRQFILSSKKLLLSDSGFYLCAWSESGGEGETQYFGPGTRLLVL.

V gene TRBV11-2 combines with J gene TRBJ1-1; the D gene is possibly TRBD1 (6 bases). Between the trimmed V and J ends, which lost 5 bases and 1 base, there was a span of 20 bases. Germline V gives CDR1 SGHAT, CDR2 FQNNGV. The CDR3 is 17 residues long. The chain's CDR3 is CASSRAGTTWGNTEAFF. DNA of the CDR3: TGTGCCAGCAGCCGTGCCGGGACAACTTGGGGGAACACTGAAGCTTTCTTT. Using reference TRBV11-2 and TRBJ1-1 for the parts outside the CDR3, the full variable domain is EAGVAQSPRYKIIEKRQSVAFWCNPISGHATLYWYQQILGQGPKLLIQFQNNGVVDDSQLPKDRFSAERLKGVDSTLKIQPAKLEDSAVYLCASSRAGTTWGNTEAFFGQGTRLTVV.

In its sample, this clone was seen once. The gene calls are TRBV3-1 (or the pseudogene TRBV3-2) and TRBJ1-2; no firm D call. CDR1 and CDR2 (germline): LGHDT, YNNKEL (reference sequence). This CDR3 has 13 residues. Trimming shortened V by 5 bases and J by 8 bases, and 15 bases separated the two germline ends. The CDR3 region is CASSDRRGGGYTF. The CDR3 region has the DNA TGTGCCAGCAGCGATCGACGCGGAGGCGGCTACACCTTC.

This clone has only one observation. This chain connects TRBV7-9 to TRBJ2-3; TRBD1 aligns across 11 bases. The trim removed 5 bases at V and 4 bases at J, leaving 2 bases unmatched. This CDR3 has 14 amino acids. Per germline, CDR1 SEHNR and CDR2 FQNEAQ (reference sequence). In DNA, the CDR3 is TGTGCCAGCAGCAGGACAGGGGGCCCAGATACGCAGTATTTT. As protein: CASSRTGGPDTQYF.

The chain is built from TRBV11-2 and TRBJ1-3, with D hard to call. The CDR3 covers 15 residues. Germline values: CDR1 SGHAT, CDR2 FQNNGV. The V end lost 5 bases, the J end lost 2 bases, and 13 bases lay between the germline ends. The CDR3 loop reads CASSPQEAAGNTIYF. CDR3 DNA sequence: TGTGCCAGCAGCCCACAAGAGGCAGCTGGAAACACCATATATTTT.

The gene calls are TRBV9 and TRBJ2-1; D uncertain. The V gene lost 2 bases and the J gene lost 4 bases, with 7 bases spanning the gap. The CDR3 loop spans 13 amino acids. CDR1 and CDR2 from the germline V gene are SGDLS and YYNGEE. Written as DNA, the CDR3 is TGTGCCAGCAGCGTCGGGTCATACAATGAGCAGTTCTTC. Translated, it gives CASSVGSYNEQFF.

The chain links TRBV2 to TRBJ2-5; D might be TRBD2 (5 bases). CDR1 and CDR2 (germline): SNHLY, FYNNEI. CDR3 length: 15 amino acids. The V and J ends lost 4 bases and 2 bases respectively, with 14 bases between them. In DNA, the CDR3 is TGTGCCAGCAGTGCCGATAGGACTCAACAAGAGACCCAGTACTTC. Its protein is CASSADRTQQETQYF.

The J gene is TRBJ2-5, the V gene TRBV2; 9 bases match TRBD1. With 7 bases clipped from V and 4 bases from J, the junction kept 10 bases outside the gene matches. The CDR3 length is 15 residues. Germline-derived CDR1 and CDR2 are SNHLY and FYNNEI. CDR3: CASIRRTGAGETQYF. The CDR3 DNA follows: TGTGCCAGCATCAGACGGACAGGGGCGGGAGAGACCCAGTACTTC.

The table lists this clone with a count of one. This chain uses TRBV28 with TRBJ2-5; 7 nucleotides agree with TRBD1. Germline-derived CDR1 and CDR2 are MDHEN and SYDVKM. This CDR3 has 15 residues. V was pared by 6 bases and J by 3 bases, with 10 bases of the junction left unmatched. CDR3 loop: CASSESGTAKETQYF. CDR3 bases: TGTGCCAGCAGCGAGTCCGGGACAGCAAAAGAGACCCAGTACTTC.

The chain has TRBV5-1 and TRBJ1-1, with 9 bases fitting TRBD1. The germline V gene encodes CDR1 SGHRS and CDR2 YFSETQ. With V trimmed by 2 bases and J by 6 bases, 2 bases remained unmatched. The CDR3 is 13 residues long. The CDR3 DNA sequence: TGCGCCAGCAGCTTACAGGGGGCGGCTGAAGCTTTCTTT. Residues: CASSLQGAAEAFF.

V gene TRBV7-9 combines with J gene TRBJ1-1; D perhaps matches TRBD1 (6 bases). CDR1 and CDR2 from the germline V gene are SEHNR and FQNEAQ (reference sequence). The CDR3 totals 14 residues. Between the trimmed V and J ends, which lost 4 bases and 4 bases, there was a span of 13 bases. The chain's CDR3 is CASSYDRYGTEAFF. For the CDR3, the DNA is TGTGCCAGCAGCTATGACAGGTACGGCACTGAAGCTTTCTTT.

The chain recombines TRBV27 with TRBJ1-1; 7 nucleotides agree with TRBD1. Germline V gene lookup returns CDR1 MNHEY and CDR2 SMNVEV (reference sequence). V shed 8 bases, J shed 4 bases, and the junction held 4 bases outside the gene matches. The CDR3 consists of 12 residues. The CDR3 coding sequence is TGTGCCAGCGGCGACAGGGTCACTGAAGCTTTCTTT. Its translation: CASGDRVTEAFF.